The rows below give T cell receptor beta chains drawn from one sample of a study of beta chain features in type 1 diabetes. Sequencing was performed with immunoSEQ multiplex PCR; in TCRdb, only in-frame clones are kept and a portion is missing. The table has 200,000 to 250,000 clones, around 15% seen once. The material sequenced was naive CD4+ T cells from blood. All receptors come from a man younger than 40 with type 1 diabetes. Both conserved end residues are part of each CDR3. Fields, in order: D gene, clone size, V gene, J gene, CDR3 protein, CDR3 DNA. The D gene is left open where the match is weak. Clone size appears in some rows only: once, few, many, or a class for an expanded clone.

TRBD1	-	TRBV7-8	TRBJ1-1	CASSFRTGITEAFF	TGTGCCAGCAGCTTTAGGACAGGAATCACTGAAGCTTTCTTT
TRBD2	few	TRBV2	TRBJ2-7	CASSAQSGESEQYF	TGTGCCAGCAGTGCCCAGAGCGGGGAAAGCGAGCAGTACTTC
-	few	TRBV2	TRBJ1-4	CASTGYEKLFF	TGTGCCAGTACAGGGTACGAAAAACTGTTTTTT
-	-	TRBV30	TRBJ2-3	CAWSNKGGDTQYF	TGTGCCTGGAGTAATAAAGGAGGAGATACGCAGTATTTT
-	few	TRBV29-1	TRBJ2-3	CSGGTATDTQYF	TGCTCTGGAGGTACCGCCACAGATACGCAGTATTTT
-	-	TRBV19	TRBJ1-1	CASLRENTEAFF	TGTGCCAGTTTGCGGGAGAACACTGAAGCTTTCTTT
-	-	TRBV27	TRBJ2-3	CASSLSRVADTQYF	TGTGCCAGCAGTTTATCACGGGTGGCAGATACGCAGTATTTT
TRBD1	-	TRBV4-2	TRBJ1-2	CASSLGTAGYTF	TGTGCCAGCAGCCTCGGGACAGCTGGCTACACCTTC
-	once	TRBV28	TRBJ2-1	CASSLGGIRGEQFF	TGTGCCAGCAGTTTAGGCGGGATAAGAGGTGAGCAGTTCTTC
-	few	TRBV2	TRBJ2-1	CASSPWGDVRFF	TGTGCCAGCAGTCCCTGGGGCGATGTTCGGTTCTTC
TRBD2	few	TRBV28	TRBJ2-1	CASRGTSGRGDEQFF	TGTGCCTCCCGGGGGACTAGCGGGAGGGGAGATGAGCAGTTCTTC
TRBD1	few	TRBV5-6	TRBJ1-1	CASSLLMTGMNTEAFF	TGTGCCAGCAGCCTCCTCATGACAGGGATGAACACTGAAGCTTTCTTT
TRBD2	few	TRBV5-1	TRBJ2-1	CASSLSLAGVNEQFF	TGCGCCAGCAGCTTGAGTCTAGCGGGAGTCAATGAGCAGTTCTTC
-	-	TRBV7-9	TRBJ2-3	CASSLRLSTDTQYF	TGTGCCAGCAGCTTACGACTTAGCACAGATACGCAGTATTTT
-	few	TRBV4-2	TRBJ2-7	CASSLGGTPAYEQYF	TGTGCCAGCAGCCTGGGTGGGACACCGGCCTACGAGCAGTACTTC
-	-	TRBV28	TRBJ2-7	CASSRPQGSEQYF	TGTGCCAGCAGTCGTCCTCAGGGATCCGAGCAGTACTTC
TRBD2	-	TRBV30	TRBJ2-7	CAWSVAGAYEQYF	TGTGCCTGGAGTGTTGCGGGGGCCTACGAGCAGTACTTC
-	-	TRBV29-1	TRBJ2-7	CSVVGNSYEQYF	TGCAGCGTTGTGGGGAACTCCTACGAGCAGTACTTC
-	few	TRBV5-1	TRBJ2-7	CASSLVETYEQYF	TGCGCCAGCAGCTTAGTGGAAACCTACGAGCAGTACTTC
TRBD1	few	TRBV29-1	TRBJ1-5	CSVEGQDGNQPQHF	TGCAGCGTTGAGGGACAGGACGGCAATCAGCCCCAGCATTTT
-	-	TRBV7-2	TRBJ2-5	CASSLGLGQETQYF	TGTGCCAGCAGCTTGGGGTTGGGTCAAGAGACCCAGTACTTC
-	few	TRBV7-2	TRBJ2-1	CASSPGTPGGEQFF	TGTGCCAGCAGCCCCGGGACTCCGGGCGGAGAGCAGTTCTTC
-	-	TRBV6-4	TRBJ1-2	CASSADRSYGYTF	TGTGCCAGCAGTGCGGACAGATCCTATGGCTACACCTTC
-	-	TRBV9	TRBJ2-5	CASSVVGGAETQYF	TGTGCCAGCAGCGTAGTTGGGGGCGCGGAGACCCAGTACTTC
-	-	TRBV28	TRBJ1-1	CASSPLRGNTEAFF	TGTGCCAGCAGCCCCTTGAGAGGGAACACTGAAGCTTTCTTT
-	few	TRBV7-2	TRBJ2-7	CASSLSPLVGYEQYF	TGTGCCAGCAGCTTATCTCCCCTTGTCGGCTACGAGCAGTACTTC
-	-	TRBV15	TRBJ2-3	CATRRGKVSDTQYF	TGTGCCACCCGTCGCGGGAAGGTATCAGATACGCAGTATTTT
TRBD1	few	TRBV7-2	TRBJ2-1	CASSFQGTGSNEQFF	TGTGCCAGCAGCTTTCAGGGGACAGGGAGCAATGAGCAGTTCTTC
TRBD2	-	TRBV30	TRBJ2-1	CAWSEGTSGYNEQFF	TGTGCCTGGAGCGAAGGGACTAGCGGATACAATGAGCAGTTCTTC
TRBD2	-	TRBV4-1	TRBJ2-5	CASSQEGGMETQYF	TGCGCCAGCAGCCAAGAGGGAGGGATGGAGACCCAGTACTTC
-	-	TRBV25-1	TRBJ2-7	CASSGHRDTLRQQYF	TGTGCCAGCAGTGGCCACCGGGACACGCTACGCCAGCAGTACTTC
TRBD2	-	TRBV7-8	TRBJ2-7	CASSLGLAGHYEQYF	TGTGCCAGCAGCCTGGGACTAGCGGGACACTACGAGCAGTACTTC
TRBD2	-	TRBV7-2	TRBJ2-5	CASSTGLVQETQYF	TGTGCCAGCAGCACGGGACTAGTCCAAGAGACCCAGTACTTC
-	-	TRBV7-2	TRBJ2-3	CASSLLRGTDTQYF	TGTGCCAGCAGCTTGCTCAGGGGCACAGATACGCAGTATTTT
-	few	TRBV7-9	TRBJ2-2	CASSLSPLANTGELFF	TGTGCCAGCAGCTTATCACCCCTCGCGAACACCGGGGAGCTGTTTTTT
-	-	TRBV29-1	TRBJ2-1	CSTTGDPYNEQFF	TGCAGCACCACAGGAGACCCCTACAATGAGCAGTTCTTC
-	few	TRBV9	TRBJ2-1	CASSLHFQDLSMSEQFF	TGTGCCAGCAGCTTACACTTTCAGGATCTGAGCATGTCAGAGCAGTTCTTC
-	few	TRBV30	TRBJ1-5	CAWSAGAGQPQHF	TGTGCCTGGAGTGCGGGGGCGGGTCAGCCCCAGCATTTT
TRBD1	few	TRBV11-1	TRBJ2-1	CASSSGTGEANEQFF	TGTGCCAGCAGCTCCGGGACAGGGGAGGCCAATGAGCAGTTCTTC
-	-	TRBV5-6	TRBJ2-5	CASSLRGQEGTQYF	TGTGCCAGCAGCTTGCGGGGGCAGGAAGGGACCCAGTACTTC
-	-	TRBV29-1	TRBJ1-1	CSVEHTEAFF	TGCAGCGTTGAGCACACTGAAGCTTTCTTT
-	few	TRBV21-1	TRBJ2-7	CASSKASGAEEQYF	TGTGCCAGCAGCAAAGCGTCAGGGGCGGAAGAGCAGTACTTC
TRBD2	-	TRBV14	TRBJ2-1	CASSQLAGGHNEQFF	TGTGCCAGCAGCCAGCTAGCGGGAGGCCACAATGAGCAGTTCTTC
-	-	TRBV5-1	TRBJ2-5	CASSQPRQAQETQYF	TGCGCCAGCAGCCAACCCCGACAGGCGCAAGAGACCCAGTACTTC
TRBD1	-	TRBV7-2	TRBJ2-1	CASSNPGTGHYNEQFF	TGTGCCAGCAGCAACCCCGGGACAGGGCACTACAATGAGCAGTTCTTC
-	-	TRBV15	TRBJ2-6	CATSRDLRTYSGANVLTF	TGTGCCACCAGCAGAGATCTGAGGACCTACTCTGGGGCCAACGTCCTGACTTTC
TRBD1	-	TRBV29-1	TRBJ2-5	CSVRGQGASETQYF	TGCAGCGTCCGGGGACAGGGGGCGTCGGAGACCCAGTACTTC
-	-	TRBV29-1	TRBJ1-4	CSAAESNEKLFF	TGCAGCGCCGCTGAGAGTAATGAAAAACTGTTTTTT
TRBD1	few	TRBV29-1	TRBJ2-5	CSARTGEETQYF	TGCAGCGCAAGGACAGGGGAAGAGACCCAGTACTTC
-	few	TRBV14	TRBJ2-1	CASSQGLPGTHEQFF	TGTGCCAGCAGCCAAGGCCTTCCGGGGACCCATGAGCAGTTCTTC
-	-	TRBV7-9	TRBJ2-3	CASSLEGGTDTQYF	TGTGCCAGCAGCTTAGAAGGAGGCACAGATACGCAGTATTTT
-	-	TRBV5-1	TRBJ2-4	CASPTGPVLAKNIQYF	TGCGCCAGCCCAACAGGACCAGTCTTAGCCAAAAACATTCAGTACTTC
-	-	TRBV7-2	TRBJ2-7	CASSLASSSEQYF	TGTGCCAGCAGCTTAGCGTCATCATCCGAGCAGTACTTC
-	-	TRBV6-4	TRBJ2-4	CASRDTKNIQYF	TGTGCCAGCCGGGACACCAAAAACATTCAGTACTTC
-	few	TRBV29-1	TRBJ2-2	CSVEKQLNTGELFF	TGCAGCGTTGAAAAACAGTTGAACACCGGGGAGCTGTTTTTT
TRBD1	once	TRBV7-8	TRBJ2-2	CASSLGQGDTGELFF	TGTGCCAGCAGCTTAGGACAGGGAGACACCGGGGAGCTGTTTTTT
TRBD1	-	TRBV29-1	TRBJ2-3	CSAVDDRAWVDTQYF	TGCAGCGCCGTAGACGACAGGGCATGGGTAGATACGCAGTATTTT
-	few	TRBV4-1	TRBJ2-1	CASSRSAGARTYNEQFF	TGCGCCAGCAGCCGTAGCGCCGGGGCCCGGACCTACAATGAGCAGTTCTTC
-	-	TRBV7-2	TRBJ1-5	CASSLRQGGNQPQHF	TGTGCCAGCAGCTTACGGCAGGGTGGCAATCAGCCCCAGCATTTT